What follows are 5 T cell receptor beta chains derived from one specimen sequenced in a study of CD8 T cells in ankylosing spondylitis. Study observations and caveats: A TCR beta motif of several highly homologous variants appeared characteristic of ankylosing spondylitis blood.

Via MiXCR, TCRdb re-called the 5' RACE reads, giving one row per CDR3 protein. The profile covers hundreds of thousands of distinct CDR3 sequences, with about 11% appearing a single time and 0.45% to 0.6% taken by the ten largest. Their specific antigens are unknown. Specimen: blood, either unsorted or a sorted T cell fraction (not recorded which). These receptors all stem from a male donor with ankylosing spondylitis.

This clonotype came up a few times. The chain combines TRBV4-1 with TRBJ2-2, with TRBD2 matching 9 bases. Germline CDR1 MGHRA, CDR2 YSYEKL. The J segment lost 4 bases and the V segment lost 7 bases, leaving 1 base of the junction unmatched. The length of the CDR3 is 13 residues. CDR3 nucleotide sequence: TGCGCCAGCACTAGCGGGATCACCGGGGAGCTGTTTTTT. Protein: CASTSGITGELFF.

This clonotype was counted between two and nine times. V gene TRBV29-1 combines with J gene TRBJ2-1; D unclear. V shed 7 bases and J shed 4 bases, with 5 bases lying between them. Germline CDR1 is SQVTM and CDR2 is ANQGSEA. This CDR3 has 10 amino acids. The CDR3 DNA reads TGCAGCGCATGGTACAATGAGCAGTTCTTC. Amino acids: CSAWYNEQFF.

V usage is TRBV6-1 and J usage is TRBJ1-4; 7 bases map to TRBD1. This CDR3 is 15 amino acids long. Germline values: CDR1 MNHNS, CDR2 SASEGT. V shed 6 bases and J 0 bases; nucleotides not matched to a gene: 4. The CDR3: CASRRTGATNEKLFF. CDR3 sequence (DNA): TGTGCCAGCAGGAGAACAGGGGCAACTAATGAAAAACTGTTTTTT.

This chain joins TRBV6-2 or TRBV6-3 and TRBJ2-1; no definite D call. This CDR3 is built from 12 residues. Germline values: CDR1 MNHEY, CDR2 SVGEGT. The ends were cut back, 8 bases at V and 4 bases at J, with 9 bases in the middle. The CDR3 DNA sequence: TGTGCCAGCTCAGAGGCTTACAATGAGCAGTTCTTC. Its protein is CASSEAYNEQFF.

This clonotype was seen at least ten times. The rearrangement joins TRBV20-1 to TRBJ2-4; maybe TRBD2 (6 bases). Germline V gene sequence: CDR1 DFQATT, CDR2 SNEGSKA (reference sequence). This CDR3 is 13 amino acids long. Trimming took 4 bases from V and 4 from J, leaving 11 bases between them. The CDR3 loop reads CSATPSGKNIQYF. The DNA of the CDR3 is TGCAGTGCTACCCCAAGCGGGAAAAACATTCAGTACTTC.